The 30 T cell receptor beta chains given below trace back to one sample, sequenced in a study of T cells after yellow fever vaccination. Each CDR3 protein gets one entry after TCRdb re-called the 5' RACE reads with MiXCR. Here the sample spans some 260,000 distinct CDR3 sequences, about 5.2% being singletons. The material was CD4+ T cells sorted from PBMCs, obtained on the day of the yellow fever booster vaccination. The receptors come from a man between 18 and 35 years old who received the YFV17D yellow fever vaccine.

Turning to this clonotype: A much larger clone differs from this one at a single base, so this may be a read error. The J gene is TRBJ1-5, the V gene TRBV7-9, with 8 bases aligning to TRBD1. The CDR3 totals 16 residues. Germline assignment: CDR1 SEHNR and CDR2 FQNEAQ (reference sequence). CDR3 protein: CASSAGTGYSIQPQHF. The CDR3 coding sequence is TGTGCCAGCAGCGCAGGGACAGGATATAGCATTCAGCCCCAGCATTTT.

The sample holds many counts of this clonotype. This chain joins TRBV29-1 and TRBJ2-5, with D uncertain. Between the trimmed V and J ends, which lost 4 bases and 0 bases, there was a span of 12 bases. This CDR3 is built from 14 residues. Germline CDR1 and CDR2: SQVTM and ANQGSEA. For the CDR3, the DNA is TGCAGCGTTGGTCTACAGACCGACCAAGAGACCCAGTACTTC. Translating gives CSVGLQTDQETQYF.

In its sample, this clonotype was seen many times. This chain uses TRBV5-1 with TRBJ2-6; no reliable D call. V was pared by 0 bases and J by 1 base, with 8 bases between. CDR1 is SGHRS and CDR2 is YFSETQ in the germline V gene. The CDR3 loop spans 16 amino acids. CDR3 region: CASSLGHPSGANVLTF. The CDR3 DNA follows: TGCGCCAGCAGCTTGGGACACCCATCTGGGGCCAACGTCCTGACTTTC.

This clonotype was seen a handful of times. The genes are TRBV18 and TRBJ2-5; D is unresolved. Germline assignment: CDR1 KGHSH and CDR2 LQKENI. Trimming pared 0 bases from V and 6 bases from J, leaving 23 bases between. This CDR3 spans 18 amino acids. CDR3 sequence reads: CASSPPFGFSALWKTQYF. DNA for the CDR3: TGTGCCAGCTCACCACCGTTTGGTTTTTCAGCGTTGTGGAAGACCCAGTACTTC. Filled out from reference TRBV18 and TRBJ2-5, the complete variable domain reads NAGVMQNPRHLVRRRGQEARLRCSPMKGHSHVYWYRQLPEEGLKFMVYLQKENIIDESGMPKERFSAEFPKEGPSILRIQQVVRGDSAAYFCASSPPFGFSALWKTQYFGPGTRLLVL.

This clonotype was counted a few times. The J gene is TRBJ2-3, the V gene TRBV5-1; 8 nucleotides agree with TRBD1. V lost 3 bases and J lost 6; bases outside the gene matches: 6. The germline CDR1 and CDR2 sequences are SGHRS and YFSETQ. The CDR3 covers 14 residues. CDR3 nucleotides: TGCGCCAGCAGCTACCAGGGGGCGCTTGATACGCAGTATTTT. The encoded protein is CASSYQGALDTQYF.

In its sample, this clonotype was seen a few times. This chain uses TRBV20-1 with TRBJ1-3; a possible D gene is TRBD1 (5 bases). The V gene's germline CDR1 is DFQATT and CDR2 SNEGSKA (reference sequence). The CDR3 covers 14 residues. V was cut by 3 bases and J by 2 bases, with 11 bases left in between. The CDR3 bases are TGCAGTGCTAGCCCCCGGGGCACTGGAAACACCATATATTTT. It translates to CSASPRGTGNTIYF.

CDR3 region: CASSLGPTSGTYNEQFF. CDR3 DNA sequence: TGTGCCAGCAGCTTGGGACCTACTAGCGGGACCTACAATGAGCAGTTCTTC. This chain uses TRBV11-3 with TRBJ2-1, with 10 bases matching TRBD2. The CDR3 sequence is 17 residues long. Looked up from germline, CDR1 is SGHNT and CDR2 is YENEEA. J lost 2 bases, V lost 3 bases, and 7 bases had no gene match.

This clonotype was observed a handful of times. The CDR3 sequence is CASSPRGGGGNQPQHF. CDR3 sequence (DNA): TGTGCCAGCAGCCCACGAGGAGGGGGCGGGAATCAGCCCCAGCATTTT. The chain couples TRBV7-2 to TRBJ1-5, with 7 bases identical to TRBD1. Losses at the gene ends were 5 bases for V and 4 bases for J; bases not matched to a gene: 11. Germline CDR1 and CDR2: SGHTA and FQGNSA. This CDR3 has 16 amino acids. Looking up the rest from reference TRBV7-2 and TRBJ1-5 gives the full variable domain: GAGVSQSPSNKVTEKGKDVELRCDPISGHTALYWYRQSLGQGLEFLIYFQGNSAPDKSGLPSDRFSAERTGGSVSTLTIQRTQQEDSAVYLCASSPRGGGGNQPQHFGDGTRLSIL.

This clonotype was counted between two and nine times. The chain carries TRBV20-1 and TRBJ1-2; D is uncertain. There are 14 residues in the CDR3. The germline gives CDR1 DFQATT, CDR2 SNEGSKA (reference sequence). V lost 4 bases, J lost 7 bases, and 19 bases lay in between. The DNA of the CDR3 is TGCAGTGCTACCTCTGGAAAGGTTCTGGGTGGCTACACCTTC. Translated, it gives CSATSGKVLGGYTF.

V gene TRBV6-1 combines with J gene TRBJ1-2, with no clear D. The V and J ends lost 6 bases and 5 bases respectively, with 10 bases between them. Germline V gene lookup returns CDR1 MNHNS and CDR2 SASEGT. The CDR3 sequence is 12 residues long. CDR3 residues: CASRGNVYGYTF. The CDR3 bases are TGTGCCAGCAGGGGCAATGTGTATGGCTACACCTTC.

This chain joins TRBV5-5 and TRBJ2-7, with D uncertain. The V end was cut by 0 bases, the J end by 0 bases, with 13 bases between. This CDR3 has 16 amino acids. From germline, CDR1 is SGHKS and CDR2 YYEKEE (reference sequence). CDR3 DNA: TGTGCCAGCAGCTTGGATGGCCCAAAAAGCTCCTACGAGCAGTACGTC. This codes for CASSLDGPKSSYEQYV.

This chain uses TRBV20-1 with TRBJ2-1; D is unresolved. The CDR3 totals 13 residues. Trimming removed 3 bases from V and 0 bases from J, with 6 bases in between. CDR1 is DFQATT, CDR2 SNEGSKA, per germline (reference sequence). The CDR3 loop is CSARRLSYNEQFF. CDR3 bases: TGCAGTGCTAGGCGTCTCTCCTACAATGAGCAGTTCTTC.

The V and J genes are TRBV18 and TRBJ1-1; no clear D gene. V was clipped by 6 bases and J by 4 bases, with 12 bases between them. There are 13 residues in the CDR3. Germline CDR1 is KGHSH and CDR2 is LQKENI. The CDR3 coding sequence is TGTGCCAGCTCCGGGGAAAGGGCCACTGAAGCTTTCTTT. Protein product: CASSGERATEAFF. The full variable domain, completed using reference TRBV18 and TRBJ1-1, is NAGVMQNPRHLVRRRGQEARLRCSPMKGHSHVYWYRQLPEEGLKFMVYLQKENIIDESGMPKERFSAEFPKEGPSILRIQQVVRGDSAAYFCASSGERATEAFFGQGTRLTVV.

This chain uses TRBV19 with TRBJ1-1; TRBD1 matches at 7 bases. The CDR3 is 17 amino acids. Germline trimming cut 4 bases from V and 1 base from J; bases unmatched to any gene: 12. The germline gives CDR1 LNHDA, CDR2 SQIVND (reference sequence). The CDR3 loop is CASSTDQGEGGNTEAFF. CDR3 nucleotide sequence: TGTGCCAGTAGTACCGATCAGGGGGAAGGAGGGAACACTGAAGCTTTCTTT.

At least ten counts were recorded for this clonotype. The chain employs TRBV5-5 and TRBJ1-1; 8 nucleotides match TRBD1. This CDR3 has 16 residues. V dropped 4 bases and J dropped 3; count of bases not matched to a gene: 11. CDR1 and CDR2 from the germline V gene are SGHKS and YYEKEE (reference sequence). CDR3 in DNA: TGTGCCAGCAGCCCCTGGGATTACAGGGGGGACACTGAAGCTTTCTTT. Translation: CASSPWDYRGDTEAFF.

V and J are TRBV10-3 and TRBJ2-3, with 7 nucleotides matching TRBD2. The CDR3 length is 15 residues. After removal of 5 bases from V and 8 bases from J, the junction contained 13 bases not matched to a gene. CDR1 is ENHRY and CDR2 is SYGVKD in the germline V gene. CDR3 coding DNA: TGTGCCATCAGTTCTCCGGGACTCGGACTAGGTACGCAGTATTTT. It encodes CAISSPGLGLGTQYF.

This clonotype was seen only a few times. The V call is TRBV19, the J call TRBJ2-5; 9 bases map to TRBD1. Germline-derived CDR1 and CDR2 are LNHDA and SQIVND (reference sequence). The CDR3 length is 15 residues. After removal of 5 bases from V and 1 base from J, the junction contained 5 bases not matched to a gene. CDR3 coding DNA: TGTGCCAGTAGTGCCTACAGGGGGCGCCAAGAGACCCAGTACTTC. This gives the protein CASSAYRGRQETQYF.

This clonotype was detected only a few times. The genes are TRBV5-1 and TRBJ1-1; possible D gene TRBD1, 5 bases. CDR3 length: 16 amino acids. Germline V lookup: CDR1 SGHRS, CDR2 YFSETQ. The V end was cut by 0 bases, the J end by 0 bases, with 12 bases between. In DNA, the CDR3 is TGCGCCAGCAGCTTGGCACGTACAGGCATGAACACTGAAGCTTTCTTT. Translation gives CASSLARTGMNTEAFF. Full variable domain (outside the CDR3, taken from reference TRBV5-1 and TRBJ1-1): KAGVTQTPRYLIKTRGQQVTLSCSPISGHRSVSWYQQTPGQGLQFLFEYFSETQRNKGNFPGRFSGRQFSNSRSEMNVSTLELGDSALYLCASSLARTGMNTEAFFGQGTRLTVV.

J is TRBJ2-5 and V is TRBV7-2; D may be TRBD2 (6 bases). Germline V gene lookup returns CDR1 SGHTA and CDR2 FQGNSA. The CDR3 sequence is 15 residues long. With 1 base removed from V and 2 bases from J, the gap between germline ends came to 11 bases. CDR3 region: CASSLVAGRQETQYF. The CDR3 bases are TGTGCCAGCAGCTTAGTTGCGGGGCGACAAGAGACCCAGTACTTC.

The chain links TRBV20-1 to TRBJ2-5; no definite D call. The CDR3 contains 10 residues. Germline V gene lookup returns CDR1 DFQATT and CDR2 SNEGSKA (reference sequence). V lost 5 bases and J lost 5, with 6 bases in between. The CDR3 spells CSAPRETQYF. In DNA form, the CDR3 reads TGCAGTGCTCCCCGCGAGACCCAGTACTTC.

The chain carries TRBV5-1 and TRBJ2-4, with D possibly TRBD1 on 6 matching bases. Trimming pared 0 bases from V and 2 bases from J, leaving 6 bases between. CDR3 length equals 14 residues. Germline V gene sequence: CDR1 SGHRS, CDR2 YFSETQ. The CDR3, as DNA: TGCGCCAGCAGCTTGGGGGACACCAAAAACATTCAGTACTTC. Residues: CASSLGDTKNIQYF.

The chain uses TRBV20-1 and TRBJ1-1, with 10 bases matching TRBD1. The germline gives CDR1 DFQATT, CDR2 SNEGSKA (reference sequence). V gave up 6 bases and J gave up 6 bases; unmatched junction bases: 10. There are 14 residues in the CDR3. The CDR3 reads CSAPQPGQGSEAFF. The CDR3 bases are TGCAGTGCCCCTCAACCGGGACAGGGGTCTGAAGCTTTCTTT.

Remarks on this clonotype: One end of the junction does not line up with germline, which may come from a read error. This rearrangement joins TRBV14 to TRBJ1-5; no firm D call. Germline CDR1 reads SGHDN; CDR2 reads FVKESK. This CDR3 has 16 residues. CDR3 in amino acids: CASSKDDTLTHQPQHF. CDR3 DNA: TGTGCCAGCAGCAAAGACGACACTTTGACCCATCAGCCCCAGCATTTT. Together with reference TRBV14 and TRBJ1-5, the CDR3 gives the full variable domain: EAGVTQFPSHSVIEKGQTVTLRCDPISGHDNLYWYRRVMGKEIKFLLHFVKESKQDESGMPNNRFLAERTGGTYSTLKVQPAELEDSGVYFCASSKDDTLTHQPQHFGDGTRLSIL.

At least ten counts were recorded for this clonotype. The chain recombines TRBV29-1 with TRBJ1-1, with 9 bases matching TRBD1. CDR1 is SQVTM, CDR2 ANQGSEA, per germline. The junction had 7 bases not matched to a gene; V was cut back by 5 bases and J by 3 bases. The CDR3 consists of 14 residues. The CDR3 loop reads CSVIRWTGDTEAFF. DNA for the CDR3: TGCAGCGTTATCAGGTGGACAGGGGACACTGAAGCTTTCTTT.

The chain carries TRBV19 and TRBJ2-4; D is possibly TRBD2 (5 bases). Germline V gene lookup returns CDR1 LNHDA and CDR2 SQIVND (reference sequence). The CDR3 covers 13 residues. V dropped 7 bases and J dropped 7 bases, with 14 bases sitting between them. The CDR3, as DNA: TGTGCCAGTAAGATGGGTCCGGGGAACATTCAGTACTTC. Translated, it gives CASKMGPGNIQYF.

This clonotype was seen many times. The rearrangement joins TRBV5-5 to TRBJ2-1; D perhaps matches TRBD1 (6 bases). The V and J ends lost 2 bases and 6 bases respectively, with 9 bases between them. Germline V gene sequence: CDR1 SGHKS, CDR2 YYEKEE (reference sequence). The CDR3 spans 13 residues. For the CDR3, the DNA is TGTGCCAGCAGCTTTGGGACATTCAATGAGCAGTTCTTC. It translates to CASSFGTFNEQFF.

A few counts support this clonotype. The chain is built from TRBV7-9 and TRBJ1-1, with 7 bases that match TRBD1. This CDR3 spans 15 amino acids. J gave up 4 bases and V 6 bases, and 11 bases lay outside the gene matches. Germline values: CDR1 SEHNR, CDR2 FQNEAQ (reference sequence). CDR3 residues: CASSYGQGEGTEAFF. CDR3 nucleotide sequence: TGTGCCAGCAGTTACGGGCAGGGGGAGGGCACTGAAGCTTTCTTT.

The chain is built from TRBV12-3 or TRBV12-4 and TRBJ2-5; 7 bases line up with TRBD1. Germline trimming cut 7 bases from V and 8 bases from J; bases unmatched to any gene: 7. The CDR3 is 12 residues long. The CDR3 nucleotides are TGTGCCAGCACCAAAGGGGGCAATACCCAGTACTTC. Translating gives CASTKGGNTQYF.

This clonotype was recorded many times. The chain combines TRBV9 with TRBJ1-1; D unresolved. The V gene lost 6 bases and the J gene lost 0 bases, with 9 bases spanning the gap. Germline CDR1 SGDLS, CDR2 YYNGEE. CDR3 length equals 13 residues. CDR3 DNA sequence: TGTGCCAGCATGCGAGATCTGAACACTGAAGCTTTCTTT. Its protein product is CASMRDLNTEAFF. Looking up the rest from reference TRBV9 and TRBJ1-1 gives the full variable domain: DSGVTQTPKHLITATGQRVTLRCSPRSGDLSVYWYQQSLDQGLQFLIQYYNGEERAKGNILERFSAQQFPDLHSELNLSSLELGDSALYFCASMRDLNTEAFFGQGTRLTVV.

This clonotype showed up many times. The chain joins TRBV7-2 to TRBJ2-5; D is perhaps TRBD1 or TRBD2 (6 bases each). Trimming left V 3 bases short and J 2 bases short, with 16 bases between. CDR3 length equals 16 residues. CDR1 and CDR2 from the germline V gene are SGHTA and FQGNSA. CDR3: CASSFNGGRKQETQYF. CDR3 coding DNA: TGTGCCAGCAGCTTTAATGGGGGGCGGAAACAAGAGACCCAGTACTTC. Full variable domain (rest looked up from reference TRBV7-2 and TRBJ2-5): GAGVSQSPSNKVTEKGKDVELRCDPISGHTALYWYRQSLGQGLEFLIYFQGNSAPDKSGLPSDRFSAERTGGSVSTLTIQRTQQEDSAVYLCASSFNGGRKQETQYFGPGTRLLVL.